This TCR beta chain was observed in a study of control samples from healthy donors and cancer patients. Germline values: CDR1 SGDLS, CDR2 YYNGEE. With 4 bases removed from V and 5 bases from J, the gap between germline ends came to 12 bases. This CDR3 has 13 amino acids. Assay used: immunoSEQ multiplex PCR; TCRdb lists only in-frame clones, some missing. The sample yields over 80,000 clones, about four fifths seen once. The specimen was blood. The sequence came from a woman aged 25 to 39 in good health. This chain connects TRBV9 to TRBJ1-1, with unresolved D. CDR3 region: CASSFHSGTEAFF. The DNA of the CDR3 is TGTGCCAGCAGCTTCCACTCGGGGACTGAAGCTTTCTTT.